Following are 11 T cell receptor beta chains from one sample sequenced in a study of T-cell memory formation after mild COVID-19. TCRdb called the 5' RACE reads again in MiXCR, with one record for every CDR3 protein. There are roughly 180,000 distinct CDR3 sequences in the sample; around 10% occur only once, and approximately 3.8% lies in the top ten. The sample was PBMCs or a T cell subset sorted from them (not recorded which). Receptors were obtained from a man younger than 35 who had mild COVID-19 (a few samples of this study predate the infection). Cell type and time point are not known.

This clonotype occurred a few times. The rearrangement uses TRBV6-6 and TRBJ1-1; weak D call: TRBD1 (5 bases). V lost 5 bases and J lost 1, with 11 bases in between. The CDR3 loop spans 14 amino acids. Germline CDR1 reads MNHNY; CDR2 reads SVGAGI (reference sequence). As DNA, the CDR3 is TGTGCCAGCAGTCTAGGACACTCGAACACTGAAGCTTTCTTT. This sequence encodes CASSLGHSNTEAFF.

This clonotype occurred many times. The gene calls are TRBV4-1 and TRBJ2-5, with D uncertain. The CDR3 runs to 14 residues. V was clipped by 4 bases and J by 0 bases, with 9 bases between them. Looked up from germline, CDR1 is MGHRA and CDR2 is YSYEKL. The CDR3 spells CASSPRGHQETQYF. The CDR3 bases are TGCGCCAGCAGCCCCCGAGGCCACCAAGAGACCCAGTACTTC.

The V and J genes are TRBV20-1 and TRBJ1-5; D unresolved. CDR1 and CDR2 from the germline V gene are DFQATT and SNEGSKA (reference sequence). This CDR3 is built from 12 residues. Trimming took 6 bases from V and 2 from J, leaving 8 bases between them. In DNA, the CDR3 is TGCAGTGCCGTCGGAGGCAATCAGCCCCAGCATTTT. It yields the protein CSAVGGNQPQHF.

This clonotype showed up many times. The V call is TRBV4-3, the J call TRBJ2-6; the D gene is possibly TRBD2 (5 bases). Deletions cut 0 bases from V and 3 bases from J, with 18 bases between. CDR3 size: 19 residues. Germline V lookup: CDR1 LGHNA, CDR2 YSLEER. The CDR3 coding sequence is TGCGCCAGCAGCCAAGAGGTGGACGGAGGCCTAGGTGGGGCCAACGTCCTGACTTTC. Translation gives CASSQEVDGGLGGANVLTF.

The rearrangement joins TRBV5-1 to TRBJ2-2, with TRBD2 identical over 8 bases. In germline, CDR1 is SGHRS, CDR2 YFSETQ. The trim removed 4 bases at V and 3 bases at J, leaving 8 bases unmatched. The CDR3 has 16 amino acids. In DNA, the CDR3 is TGCGCCAGCAGCCGCCCAGTAGCGGGGCACACCGGGGAGCTGTTTTTT. It codes for CASSRPVAGHTGELFF.

This clonotype turned up a few times. The genes are TRBV20-1 and TRBJ1-2; tentatively, D is TRBD1 (6 bases). This CDR3 is 13 amino acids long. Trimming stripped 3 bases from V and 8 bases from J, with 16 bases between. Germline CDR1 is DFQATT and CDR2 is SNEGSKA (reference sequence). The CDR3 DNA reads as TGCAGTGCTAGTAGGGGGACCCTCCGGGGCTACACCTTC. Amino acid sequence: CSASRGTLRGYTF.

This clonotype showed up many times. The genes are TRBV20-1 and TRBJ2-3, with a weak D call TRBD1 (5 bases). The CDR3 runs to 14 residues. Deletions cut 5 bases from V and 0 bases from J, with 12 bases between. From germline, CDR1 is DFQATT and CDR2 SNEGSKA (reference sequence). The CDR3 loop is CSAVEGASTDTQYF. The CDR3 DNA reads as TGCAGTGCTGTAGAAGGGGCGAGCACAGATACGCAGTATTTT.

The chain couples TRBV20-1 to TRBJ2-1, with D unclear. Germline lookup yields CDR1 DFQATT and CDR2 SNEGSKA (reference sequence). The CDR3 runs to 13 residues. Between the trimmed V and J ends, which lost 7 bases and 0 bases, there was a span of 10 bases. CDR3 loop: CSVSESSYNEQFF. The DNA for the CDR3 is TGCAGTGTCTCAGAGAGCTCCTACAATGAGCAGTTCTTC.

This clonotype was counted ten times or more. The chain combines TRBV6-5 with TRBJ2-7, with 9 bases matching TRBD2. The CDR3 is 14 amino acids. V was clipped by 5 bases and J by 3 bases; unmatched bases: 5. The germline V gene has CDR1 MNHEY and CDR2 SVGAGI. CDR3: CASSMTSGRYEQYF. The CDR3 nucleotides are TGTGCCAGCAGTATGACTAGCGGTCGCTACGAGCAGTACTTC.

Here the CDR3 DNA reads TGTGCCAGCAGTTACGACAGGTTTAATCAGCCCCAGCATTTT. It translates to CASSYDRFNQPQHF. The rearrangement joins TRBV6-5 to TRBJ1-5; D is perhaps TRBD1 (6 bases). Trimming cost V 2 bases and J 4 bases, with 9 bases left between them. CDR3 size: 14 residues. Germline V gene data show CDR1 as MNHEY and CDR2 as SVGAGI.

This clonotype occurred a few times. The V and J genes are TRBV6-5 and TRBJ2-3, with D possibly TRBD2 on 5 matching bases. V lost 2 bases and J 0 bases, leaving 9 bases between the germline ends. The CDR3 totals 15 residues. The germline gives CDR1 MNHEY, CDR2 SVGAGI. CDR3 region: CASSYAQRSTDTQYF. In DNA form, the CDR3 reads TGTGCCAGCAGTTACGCCCAGCGGAGCACAGATACGCAGTATTTT.